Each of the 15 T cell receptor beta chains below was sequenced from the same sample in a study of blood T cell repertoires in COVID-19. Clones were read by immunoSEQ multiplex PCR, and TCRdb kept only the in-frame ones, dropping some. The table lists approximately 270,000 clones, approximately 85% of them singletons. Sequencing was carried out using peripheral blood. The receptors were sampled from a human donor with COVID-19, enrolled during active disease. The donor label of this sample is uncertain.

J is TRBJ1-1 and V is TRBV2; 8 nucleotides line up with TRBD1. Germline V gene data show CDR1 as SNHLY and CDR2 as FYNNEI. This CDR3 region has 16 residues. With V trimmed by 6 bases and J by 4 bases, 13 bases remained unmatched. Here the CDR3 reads CASSLRRQGTATEAFF. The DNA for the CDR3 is TGTGCCAGCAGCCTCCGAAGACAGGGGACGGCCACTGAAGCTTTCTTT.

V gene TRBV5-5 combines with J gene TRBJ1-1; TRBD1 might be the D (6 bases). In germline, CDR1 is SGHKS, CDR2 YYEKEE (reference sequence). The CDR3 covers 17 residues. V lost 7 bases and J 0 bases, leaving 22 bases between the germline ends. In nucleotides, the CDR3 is TGTGCCAGCTTTCATACAGGACAGACTATCATGAACACTGAAGCTTTCTTT. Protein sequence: CASFHTGQTIMNTEAFF.

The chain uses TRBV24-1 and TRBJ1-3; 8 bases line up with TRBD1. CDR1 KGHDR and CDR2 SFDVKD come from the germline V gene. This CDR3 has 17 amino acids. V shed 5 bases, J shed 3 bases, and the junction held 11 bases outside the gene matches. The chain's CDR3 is CATSGGQGAPDGNTIYF. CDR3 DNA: TGTGCCACCAGTGGAGGGCAGGGGGCACCGGATGGAAACACCATATATTTT.

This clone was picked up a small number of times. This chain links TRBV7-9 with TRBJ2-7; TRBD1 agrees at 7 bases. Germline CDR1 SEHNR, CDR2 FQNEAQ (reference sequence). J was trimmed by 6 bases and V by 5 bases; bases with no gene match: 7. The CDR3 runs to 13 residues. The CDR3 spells CASSQLQGTEQYF. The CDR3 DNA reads TGTGCCAGCAGCCAACTACAGGGGACCGAGCAGTACTTC.

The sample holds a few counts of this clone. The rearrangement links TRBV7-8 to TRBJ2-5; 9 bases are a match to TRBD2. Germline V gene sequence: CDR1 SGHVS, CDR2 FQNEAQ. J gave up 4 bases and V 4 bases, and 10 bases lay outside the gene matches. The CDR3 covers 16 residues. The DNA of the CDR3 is TGTGCCAGCAGCTCGGGCGGCGGGGGGGTCGTAGAGACCCAGTACTTC. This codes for CASSSGGGGVVETQYF.

The CDR3 nucleotides read TGTGCCAGCAGCGTAGATCCTAGGGAGACCCAGTACTTC. Translating it yields CASSVDPRETQYF. The chain employs TRBV9 and TRBJ2-5; D is undetermined. Germline CDR1 reads SGDLS; CDR2 reads YYNGEE. The CDR3 contains 13 residues. V lost 0 bases, J lost 5 bases, and 8 bases lay in between. Together with reference TRBV9 and TRBJ2-5, the CDR3 gives the full variable domain: DSGVTQTPKHLITATGQRVTLRCSPRSGDLSVYWYQQSLDQGLQFLIQYYNGEERAKGNILERFSAQQFPDLHSELNLSSLELGDSALYFCASSVDPRETQYFGPGTRLLVL.

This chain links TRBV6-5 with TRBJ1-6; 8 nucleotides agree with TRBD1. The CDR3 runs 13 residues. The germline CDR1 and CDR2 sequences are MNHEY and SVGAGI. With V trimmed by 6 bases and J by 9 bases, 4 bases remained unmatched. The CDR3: CASRRQGRSPLHF. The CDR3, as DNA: TGTGCCAGCAGGAGACAGGGGCGTTCACCCCTCCACTTT.

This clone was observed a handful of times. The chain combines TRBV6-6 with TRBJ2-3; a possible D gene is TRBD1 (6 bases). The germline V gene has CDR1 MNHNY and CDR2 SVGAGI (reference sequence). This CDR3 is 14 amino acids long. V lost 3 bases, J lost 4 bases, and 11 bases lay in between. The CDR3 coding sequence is TGTGCCAGCAGTTATGGACAGACAGCAGATACGCAGTATTTT. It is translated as CASSYGQTADTQYF.

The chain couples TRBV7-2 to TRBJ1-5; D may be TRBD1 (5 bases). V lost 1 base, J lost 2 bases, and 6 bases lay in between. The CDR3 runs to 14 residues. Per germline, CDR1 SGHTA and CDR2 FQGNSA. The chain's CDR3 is CASSLVQGNQPQHF. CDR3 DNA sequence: TGTGCCAGCAGCTTAGTACAGGGCAATCAGCCCCAGCATTTT.

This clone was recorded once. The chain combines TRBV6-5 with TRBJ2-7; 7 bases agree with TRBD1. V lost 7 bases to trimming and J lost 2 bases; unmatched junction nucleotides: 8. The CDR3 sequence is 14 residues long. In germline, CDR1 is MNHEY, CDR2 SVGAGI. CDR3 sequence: CASTPWGTAYEQYF. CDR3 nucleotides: TGTGCCAGCACTCCGTGGGGGACAGCCTACGAGCAGTACTTC.

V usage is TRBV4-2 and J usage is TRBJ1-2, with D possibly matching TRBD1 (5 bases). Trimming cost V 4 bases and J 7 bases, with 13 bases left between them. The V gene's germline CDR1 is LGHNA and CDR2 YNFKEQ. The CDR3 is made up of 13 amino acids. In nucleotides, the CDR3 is TGTGCCAGCAGCCTGCAGGGTAGCGGTGGCTACACCTTC. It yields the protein CASSLQGSGGYTF.

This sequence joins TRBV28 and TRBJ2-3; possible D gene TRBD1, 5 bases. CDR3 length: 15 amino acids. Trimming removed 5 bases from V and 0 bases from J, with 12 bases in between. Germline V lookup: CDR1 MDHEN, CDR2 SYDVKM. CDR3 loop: CASSIEQESTDTQYF. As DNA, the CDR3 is TGTGCCAGCAGTATCGAACAGGAGAGCACAGATACGCAGTATTTT.

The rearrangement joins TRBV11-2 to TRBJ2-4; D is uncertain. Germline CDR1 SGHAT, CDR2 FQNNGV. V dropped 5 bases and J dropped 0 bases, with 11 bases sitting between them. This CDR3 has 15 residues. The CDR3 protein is CASSPTRIAKNIQYF. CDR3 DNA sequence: TGTGCCAGCAGCCCTACTCGTATAGCCAAAAACATTCAGTACTTC. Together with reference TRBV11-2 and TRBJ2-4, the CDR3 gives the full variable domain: EAGVAQSPRYKIIEKRQSVAFWCNPISGHATLYWYQQILGQGPKLLIQFQNNGVVDDSQLPKDRFSAERLKGVDSTLKIQPAKLEDSAVYLCASSPTRIAKNIQYFGAGTRLSVL.

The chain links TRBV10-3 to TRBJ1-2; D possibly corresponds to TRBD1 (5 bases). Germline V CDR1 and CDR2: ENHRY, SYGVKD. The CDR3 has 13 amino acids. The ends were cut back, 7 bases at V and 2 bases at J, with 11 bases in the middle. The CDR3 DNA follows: TGTGCCATCACCACAGGACGGAACTATGGCTACACCTTC. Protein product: CAITTGRNYGYTF.

The CDR3 DNA follows: TGTGCCAGCAAGACACAAGAGACCCAGTACTTC. Its protein is CASKTQETQYF. This chain links TRBV28 with TRBJ2-5; D is undetermined. The V end lost 7 bases, the J end lost 2 bases, and 5 bases lay between the germline ends. CDR3 length: 11 amino acids. The germline gives CDR1 MDHEN, CDR2 SYDVKM.